The 24 T cell receptor beta chains reported below all come from one sample, sequenced in a study of T cell repertoires in cytomegalovirus infection. TCRdb fed the reads into MiXCR, producing one record per CDR3 protein. The repertoire consists of some 600,000 distinct CDR3 sequences, with 20% to 30% occurring once and the leading ten covering around 7.6%. The specimen was CD8+ T cells from PBMCs. Receptor source: a human donor in good health (CMV status not recorded). Some clones in this sample may be carry-over from other donors' samples.

This clonotype appeared many times. The gene calls are TRBV10-3 and TRBJ1-1; a possible D gene is TRBD1 (5 bases). Germline CDR1 ENHRY, CDR2 SYGVKD. Trimming cost V 7 bases and J 4 bases, with 16 bases left between them. The CDR3 length is 14 residues. The CDR3 coding sequence is TGTGCCATCACCCTATCAGGGCAGGTCACTGAAGCTTTCTTT. It yields the protein CAITLSGQVTEAFF.

The chain joins TRBV7-9 to TRBJ1-1; D perhaps matches TRBD1 (5 bases). In germline, CDR1 is SEHNR, CDR2 FQNEAQ (reference sequence). CDR3 length: 15 amino acids. V was shortened by 2 bases and J by 4 bases, with 14 bases between the two germline ends. In DNA form, the CDR3 reads TGTGCCAGCAGCTTAAGGCGGGAGGGGAGCACTGAAGCTTTCTTT. This encodes CASSLRREGSTEAFF.

This clonotype came up many times. The CDR3 bases are TGTGCCAGCAGCTATAGGAACACTGAAGCTTTCTTT. This translates into CASSYRNTEAFF. The chain is built from TRBV12-3 or TRBV12-4 and TRBJ1-1, with no clear D. The ends were cut back, 6 bases at V and 1 base at J, with 6 bases in the middle. The CDR3 extends over 12 amino acids.

This clonotype was recorded at least ten times. The V and J genes are TRBV7-2 and TRBJ2-7, with D unclear. Trimming took off 3 bases at V and 2 bases at J, with 11 bases between the two ends. This CDR3 contains 14 residues. Germline V gives CDR1 SGHTA, CDR2 FQGNSA. This CDR3 reads CASSFTGPTYEQYF. CDR3 bases: TGTGCCAGCAGCTTTACCGGGCCCACCTACGAGCAGTACTTC.

The rearrangement links TRBV7-9 to TRBJ1-2, with D unresolved. Germline CDR1 SEHNR, CDR2 FQNEAQ (reference sequence). Trimming stripped 6 bases from V and 1 base from J, with 12 bases between. The CDR3 spans 14 residues. The CDR3 region has the DNA TGTGCCAGCAGTTCCTCAGGAATTAACTATGGCTACACCTTC. Protein product: CASSSSGINYGYTF.

The sample holds a few counts of this clonotype. The chain has TRBV28 and TRBJ2-7, with 9 bases fitting TRBD1. This CDR3 has 14 residues. Trimming took 5 bases from V and 8 from J; bases not matched to a gene: 10. Germline assignment: CDR1 MDHEN and CDR2 SYDVKM. As DNA, the CDR3 is TGTGCCAGCAGTCTCCTCCGGGACAGGGTTAAGCAGTACGTC. Its translation is CASSLLRDRVKQYV.

This clonotype appeared a few times. The V gene is TRBV20-1, the J gene TRBJ1-6; a weak D match, TRBD1 (5 bases). Deletions cut 1 base from V and 8 bases from J, with 27 bases between. The germline V gene has CDR1 DFQATT and CDR2 SNEGSKA (reference sequence). This CDR3 region has 19 residues. The CDR3 DNA reads TGCAGTGCTAGAGCCCCCCCAGGGAACCCGGGCCCTTGGTATTCACCCCTCCACTTT. It encodes CSARAPPGNPGPWYSPLHF.

At least ten counts were recorded for this clonotype. The chain combines TRBV28 with TRBJ2-7, with 8 positions matching TRBD2. The V gene end was trimmed by 8 bases and the J gene end by 4 bases; junction bases not matched to a gene: 4. Germline assignment: CDR1 MDHEN and CDR2 SYDVKM. CDR3 length: 12 amino acids. The CDR3 protein is CASSGGPYEQYV. The DNA of the CDR3 is TGTGCCAGCTCGGGGGGGCCGTACGAGCAGTACGTC.

This clonotype has just a few counts. This chain joins TRBV12-3 or TRBV12-4 and TRBJ1-2, with 9 bases that match TRBD1. The CDR3 runs to 13 residues. With V trimmed by 5 bases and J by 6 bases, 4 bases remained unmatched. The CDR3 DNA follows: TGTGCCAGCAGTCCGACAGGGGGTCATGGCTACACCTTC. This gives the protein CASSPTGGHGYTF.

The chain joins TRBV29-1 to TRBJ2-7, with TRBD1 matching 8 bases. This CDR3 is 13 amino acids long. Trimming removed 7 bases from V and 2 bases from J; junction bases left unmatched: 7. Germline V gene data show CDR1 as SQVTM and CDR2 as ANQGSEA. CDR3 sequence reads: CSGTDRGTYEQYF. The CDR3 bases are TGCAGCGGGACCGACAGGGGAACCTACGAGCAGTACTTC.

The chain employs TRBV6-2 or TRBV6-3 and TRBJ2-5, with D perhaps TRBD2 (5 bases). V lost 5 bases to trimming and J lost 6 bases, with 16 bases between them. Germline loops: CDR1 MNHEY, CDR2 SVGEGT. This CDR3 is built from 14 residues. This CDR3 reads CASSEPGELKTQYF. The CDR3 nucleotides are TGTGCCAGCAGTGAACCCGGGGAGCTGAAGACCCAGTACTTC.

A few counts support this clonotype. The V call is TRBV14, the J call TRBJ2-1; D is possibly TRBD1 (5 bases). Trimming took off 4 bases at V and 0 bases at J, with 10 bases between the two ends. Germline values: CDR1 SGHDN, CDR2 FVKESK. The CDR3 is 15 amino acids. The CDR3 nucleotides read TGTGCCAGCAGCCGGGGCTACAGCTCCTACAATGAGCAGTTCTTC. It encodes CASSRGYSSYNEQFF. The full variable domain, its missing parts supplied by reference TRBV14 and TRBJ2-1, is EAGVTQFPSHSVIEKGQTVTLRCDPISGHDNLYWYRRVMGKEIKFLLHFVKESKQDESGMPNNRFLAERTGGTYSTLKVQPAELEDSGVYFCASSRGYSSYNEQFFGPGTRLTVL.

The chain couples TRBV4-1 to TRBJ2-1; 11 bases line up with TRBD2. J was trimmed by 5 bases and V by 4 bases; bases with no gene match: 13. This CDR3 has 18 residues. Germline lookup yields CDR1 MGHRA and CDR2 YSYEKL. DNA for the CDR3: TGCGCCAGCAGCCGCGGCGGGCTAGCGGGGGGTGTCGACAATGAGCAGTTCTTC. The encoded protein is CASSRGGLAGGVDNEQFF.

On this clonotype: With a much larger clone just one base away, this may be a read error. The rearrangement uses TRBV7-6 and TRBJ2-5; no clear D. The CDR3 sequence is 15 residues long. Germline V CDR1 and CDR2: SGHVS, FNYEAQ. CDR3 sequence (DNA): TGTGTCAGCAGCTCCGGACCGGGTCGTCAAGAGACCCAGTACTTC. It translates to CVSSSGPGRQETQYF.

This clonotype was counted a few times. V gene TRBV27 combines with J gene TRBJ1-1; weak D call: TRBD1 (6 bases). CDR1 is MNHEY and CDR2 is SMNVEV in the germline V gene (reference sequence). Trimming removed 6 bases at V and 1 base at J, with 21 bases between. CDR3 length: 17 amino acids. The CDR3 reads CASSTGRRGKRNTEAFF. The DNA of the CDR3 is TGTGCCAGCAGCACCGGACGGAGGGGGAAAAGGAACACTGAAGCTTTCTTT.

The sample holds many counts of this clonotype. The chain uses TRBV6-1 and TRBJ2-7; no clear D gene. The V and J ends lost 1 base and 3 bases respectively, with 7 bases between them. The CDR3 runs 13 residues. Germline V CDR1 and CDR2: MNHNS, SASEGT. CDR3 nucleotides: TGTGCCAGCAGTGAAGAGACCAACTACGAGCAGTACTTC. This codes for CASSEETNYEQYF.

This clonotype was seen only a few times. The genes are TRBV28 and TRBJ2-3; D ambiguous. Trimming pared 1 base from V and 1 base from J, leaving 12 bases between. The CDR3 spans 16 residues. Germline V lookup: CDR1 MDHEN, CDR2 SYDVKM. The CDR3, as DNA: TGTGCCAGCAGTTTATACCCCGCCACCGGCACAGATACGCAGTATTTT. Protein product: CASSLYPATGTDTQYF.

In its sample, this clonotype was seen a few times. J is TRBJ2-1 and V is TRBV28, with D unclear. From germline, CDR1 is MDHEN and CDR2 SYDVKM. Trimming left V 5 bases short and J 7 bases short, with 15 bases between. There are 14 residues in the CDR3. CDR3 in DNA: TGTGCCAGCAGTGAAACTACAGCCCGAAATGAGCAGTTCTTC. Its protein product is CASSETTARNEQFF.

This clonotype was counted ten times or more. The rearrangement joins TRBV7-6 to TRBJ2-5; D gene ambiguous. The CDR3 length is 11 residues. Germline CDR1 reads SGHVS; CDR2 reads FNYEAQ. V was clipped by 7 bases and J by 5 bases, with 8 bases between them. The CDR3 is CASTDAETQYF. The CDR3 DNA follows: TGTGCCAGCACGGATGCGGAGACCCAGTACTTC.

The rearrangement uses TRBV20-1 and TRBJ2-7, with TRBD1 identical over 8 bases. Per germline, CDR1 DFQATT and CDR2 SNEGSKA (reference sequence). The V and J ends lost 6 bases and 5 bases, in that order; junction bases with no gene match: 6. The CDR3 sequence is 12 residues long. The CDR3 region is CSARQGYHEQYF. CDR3 DNA sequence: TGCAGTGCCAGACAGGGGTATCACGAGCAGTACTTC.

The rearrangement joins TRBV7-3 to TRBJ2-1; D is possibly TRBD2 (5 bases). The CDR3 runs to 16 residues. The germline CDR1 and CDR2 sequences are SGHTA and FQGTGA. Between the trimmed V and J ends, which lost 2 bases and 0 bases, there was a span of 11 bases. The CDR3: CASSLFSGSSYNEQFF. CDR3 sequence (DNA): TGTGCCAGCAGCTTATTCTCGGGGAGCTCCTACAATGAGCAGTTCTTC.

The J gene is TRBJ2-3, the V gene TRBV29-1; D tentatively reads TRBD1 or TRBD2 (5 bases each). Trimming pared 0 bases from V and 2 bases from J, leaving 12 bases between. The germline V gene encodes CDR1 SQVTM and CDR2 ANQGSEA. The CDR3 loop spans 15 amino acids. CDR3 bases: TGCAGCGTTGAAGATGGGGGATTGCCCACAGATACGCAGTATTTT. As protein: CSVEDGGLPTDTQYF.

This clonotype was counted ten times or more. The J gene is TRBJ2-2, the V gene TRBV7-6; D gene ambiguous. Germline assignment: CDR1 SGHVS and CDR2 FNYEAQ. The CDR3 contains 14 residues. V was trimmed by 1 base and J by 3 bases, leaving 6 bases between them. CDR3 residues: CASSLGSHTGELFF. The DNA for the CDR3 is TGTGCCAGCAGCTTAGGCAGCCACACCGGGGAGCTGTTTTTT.

The table lists this clonotype with many counts. V and J are TRBV7-2 and TRBJ2-3; TRBD1 might be the D (5 bases). This CDR3 is 15 amino acids long. The germline V gene has CDR1 SGHTA and CDR2 FQGNSA. Trimming pared 5 bases from V and 5 bases from J, leaving 17 bases between. The CDR3 here is CASSPPGHQLDTQYF. CDR3 nucleotide sequence: TGTGCCAGCAGCCCGCCCGGACATCAGCTAGATACGCAGTATTTT.